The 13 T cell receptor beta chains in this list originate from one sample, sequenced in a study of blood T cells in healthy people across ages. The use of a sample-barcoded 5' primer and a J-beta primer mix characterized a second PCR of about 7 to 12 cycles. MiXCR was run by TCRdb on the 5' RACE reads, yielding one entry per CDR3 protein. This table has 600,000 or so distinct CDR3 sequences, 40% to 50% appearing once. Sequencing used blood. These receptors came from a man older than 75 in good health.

CDR3 sequence (DNA): TGCGCCAGCAGCCAGGGACAGGGGGAAAGTACGCAGTATTTT. It translates to CASSQGQGESTQYF. The chain couples TRBV4-1 to TRBJ2-3; 11 positions agree with TRBD1. This CDR3 has 14 amino acids. The germline V gene encodes CDR1 MGHRA and CDR2 YSYEKL. V was pared by 3 bases and J by 8 bases, with 4 bases of the junction left unmatched.

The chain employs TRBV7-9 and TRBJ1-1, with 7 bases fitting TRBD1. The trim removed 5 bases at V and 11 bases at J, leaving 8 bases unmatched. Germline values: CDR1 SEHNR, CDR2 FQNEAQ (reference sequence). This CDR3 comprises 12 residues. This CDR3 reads CASSRDSLGAFF. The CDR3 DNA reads TGTGCCAGCAGCCGGGACAGTTTGGGGGCTTTCTTT.

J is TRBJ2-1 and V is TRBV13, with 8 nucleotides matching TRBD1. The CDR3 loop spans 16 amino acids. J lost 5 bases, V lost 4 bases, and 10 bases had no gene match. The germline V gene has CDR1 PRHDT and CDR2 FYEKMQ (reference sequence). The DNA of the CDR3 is TGTGCCAGCAGCTCGAACGGACAGGGTAAACACAATGAGCAGTTCTTC. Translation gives CASSSNGQGKHNEQFF.

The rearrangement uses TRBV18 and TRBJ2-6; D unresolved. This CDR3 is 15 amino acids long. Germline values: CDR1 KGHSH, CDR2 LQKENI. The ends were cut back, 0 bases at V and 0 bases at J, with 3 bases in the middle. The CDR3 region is CASSPPYSGANVLTF. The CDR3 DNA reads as TGTGCCAGCTCACCACCGTACTCTGGGGCCAACGTCCTGACTTTC.

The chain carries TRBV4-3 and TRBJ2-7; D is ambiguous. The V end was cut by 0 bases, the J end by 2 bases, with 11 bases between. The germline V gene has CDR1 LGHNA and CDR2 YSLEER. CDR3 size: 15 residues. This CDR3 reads CASSQDINTPYEQYF. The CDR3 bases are TGCGCCAGCAGCCAAGATATAAACACCCCCTACGAGCAGTACTTC.

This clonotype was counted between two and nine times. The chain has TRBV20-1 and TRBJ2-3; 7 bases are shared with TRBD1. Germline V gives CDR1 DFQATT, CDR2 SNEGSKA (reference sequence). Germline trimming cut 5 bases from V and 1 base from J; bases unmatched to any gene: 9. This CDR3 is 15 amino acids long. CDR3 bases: TGCAGTGCTGAGGGCCCTGACAGGGGCACAGATACGCAGTATTTT. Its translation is CSAEGPDRGTDTQYF.

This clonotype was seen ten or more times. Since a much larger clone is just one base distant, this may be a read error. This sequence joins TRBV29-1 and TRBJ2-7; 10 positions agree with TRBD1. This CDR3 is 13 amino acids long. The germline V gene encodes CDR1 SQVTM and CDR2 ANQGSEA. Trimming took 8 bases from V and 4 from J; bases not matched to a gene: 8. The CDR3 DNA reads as TGCAGCTTTGCGGGACAGGGGTTTTACGAGCAGTACTTC. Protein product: CSFAGQGFYEQYF.

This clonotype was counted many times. CDR3 region: CSVEYYEGYEQYF. CDR3 DNA sequence: TGCAGCGTTGAGTATTACGAGGGCTACGAGCAGTACTTC. The chain links TRBV29-1 to TRBJ2-7, with D tentatively TRBD2 (5 bases). V was clipped by 3 bases and J by 3 bases, with 12 bases between them. Germline V gene sequence: CDR1 SQVTM, CDR2 ANQGSEA. This CDR3 region has 13 residues.

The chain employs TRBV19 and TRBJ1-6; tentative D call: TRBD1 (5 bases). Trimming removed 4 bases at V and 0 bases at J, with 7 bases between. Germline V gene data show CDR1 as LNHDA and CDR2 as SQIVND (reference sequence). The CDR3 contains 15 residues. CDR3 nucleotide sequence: TGTGCCAGTAGTACAGGGCTCTCCTATAATTCACCCCTCCACTTT. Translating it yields CASSTGLSYNSPLHF.

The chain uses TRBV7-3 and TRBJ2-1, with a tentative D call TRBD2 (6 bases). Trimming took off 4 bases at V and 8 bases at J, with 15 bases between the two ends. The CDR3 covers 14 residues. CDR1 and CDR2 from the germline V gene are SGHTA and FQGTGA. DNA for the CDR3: TGTGCCAGCAGCTCCCTTGCGGGGAGACATGAGCAGTTCTTC. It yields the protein CASSSLAGRHEQFF.

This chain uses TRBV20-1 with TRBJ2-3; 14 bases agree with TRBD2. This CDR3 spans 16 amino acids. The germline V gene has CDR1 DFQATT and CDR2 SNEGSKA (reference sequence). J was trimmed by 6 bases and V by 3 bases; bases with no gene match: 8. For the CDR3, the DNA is TGCAGTGCTAGGCCGACTAGCGGGGGGGGTTGGGATACGCAGTATTTT. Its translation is CSARPTSGGGWDTQYF.

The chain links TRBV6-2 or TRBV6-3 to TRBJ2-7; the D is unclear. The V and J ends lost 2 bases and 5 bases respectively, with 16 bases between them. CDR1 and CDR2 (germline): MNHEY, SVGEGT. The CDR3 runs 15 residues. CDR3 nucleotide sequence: TGTGCCAGCAGTTACGGGCCCGGCACTATCCACGAGCAGTACTTC. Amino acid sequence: CASSYGPGTIHEQYF.

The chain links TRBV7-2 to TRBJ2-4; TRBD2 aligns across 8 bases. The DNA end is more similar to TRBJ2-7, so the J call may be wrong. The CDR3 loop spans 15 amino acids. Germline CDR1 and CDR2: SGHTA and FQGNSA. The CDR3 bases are TGTGCCAGCAACCCCGGGACTAGGCCCTTCTACGAGCAGTACTTC. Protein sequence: CASNPGTRPFYEQYF.